There are a few counts of the clone carrying this TCR beta chain. Its target is unknown. Scientists made TCR beta libraries using quantitative 5'-RACE with molecular barcodes. TCRdb re-called the 5' RACE reads with MiXCR, one entry per CDR3 protein. The repertoire includes approximately 350,000 distinct CDR3 sequences, approximately 14% of them detected once, and approximately 1% sits in the top ten. This entry is derived from a study of CD8 T cells in ankylosing spondylitis. General study findings and limits: What appeared characteristic of ankylosing spondylitis blood was a TCR beta motif of seven to nine highly homologous variants. Significantly higher representation of disease-linked clones was reported for matched ankylosing spondylitis synovial fluid. Disease-linked clones bore a CD8+ phenotype, appearing relatively rarely in peripheral blood.

This CDR3 is built from 15 residues. V was trimmed by 2 bases and J by 8 bases, leaving 14 bases between them. Germline V gives CDR1 SGHRS, CDR2 YFSETQ. The sample consisted of blood, either unsorted or a sorted T cell fraction (not recorded which). The V and J genes are TRBV5-1 and TRBJ1-6; possible D gene TRBD1, 6 bases. The sequence was obtained from a male donor with ankylosing spondylitis or in good health (not recorded which). The CDR3 nucleotides are TGCGCCAGCAGCTTCGCAGGGGTTTCCGATTCACCCCTCCACTTT. Translation: CASSFAGVSDSPLHF.